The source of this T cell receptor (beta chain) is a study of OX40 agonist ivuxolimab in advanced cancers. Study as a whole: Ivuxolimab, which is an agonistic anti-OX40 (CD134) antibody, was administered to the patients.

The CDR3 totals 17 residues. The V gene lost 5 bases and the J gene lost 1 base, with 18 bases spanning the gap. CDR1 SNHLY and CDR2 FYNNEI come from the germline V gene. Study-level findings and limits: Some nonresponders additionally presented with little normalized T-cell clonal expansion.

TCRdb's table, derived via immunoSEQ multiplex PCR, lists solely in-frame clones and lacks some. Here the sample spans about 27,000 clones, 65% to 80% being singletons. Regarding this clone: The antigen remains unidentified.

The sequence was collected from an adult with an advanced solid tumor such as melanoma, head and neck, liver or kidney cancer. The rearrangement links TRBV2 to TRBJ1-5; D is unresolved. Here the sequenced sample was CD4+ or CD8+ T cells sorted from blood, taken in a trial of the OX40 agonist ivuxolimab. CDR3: CASSPSASHYSNQPQHF. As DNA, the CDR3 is TGTGCCAGCAGTCCCTCGGCCTCCCACTACAGCAATCAGCCCCAGCATTTT.